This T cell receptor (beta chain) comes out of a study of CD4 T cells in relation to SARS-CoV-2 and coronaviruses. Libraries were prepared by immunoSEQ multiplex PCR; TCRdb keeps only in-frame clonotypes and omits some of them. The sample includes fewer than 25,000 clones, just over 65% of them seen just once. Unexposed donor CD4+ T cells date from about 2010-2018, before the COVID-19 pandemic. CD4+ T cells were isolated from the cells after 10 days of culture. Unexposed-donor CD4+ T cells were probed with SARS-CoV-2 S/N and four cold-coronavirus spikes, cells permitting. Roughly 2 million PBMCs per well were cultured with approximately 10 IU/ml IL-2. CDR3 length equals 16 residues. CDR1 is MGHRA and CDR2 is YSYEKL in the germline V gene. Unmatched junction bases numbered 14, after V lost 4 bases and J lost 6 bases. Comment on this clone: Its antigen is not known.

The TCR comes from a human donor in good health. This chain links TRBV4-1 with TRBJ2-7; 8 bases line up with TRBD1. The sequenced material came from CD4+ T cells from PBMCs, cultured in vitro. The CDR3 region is CASSPYALGQGREQYF. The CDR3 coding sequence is TGCGCCAGCAGCCCTTACGCCCTAGGACAGGGTCGCGAGCAGTACTTC.